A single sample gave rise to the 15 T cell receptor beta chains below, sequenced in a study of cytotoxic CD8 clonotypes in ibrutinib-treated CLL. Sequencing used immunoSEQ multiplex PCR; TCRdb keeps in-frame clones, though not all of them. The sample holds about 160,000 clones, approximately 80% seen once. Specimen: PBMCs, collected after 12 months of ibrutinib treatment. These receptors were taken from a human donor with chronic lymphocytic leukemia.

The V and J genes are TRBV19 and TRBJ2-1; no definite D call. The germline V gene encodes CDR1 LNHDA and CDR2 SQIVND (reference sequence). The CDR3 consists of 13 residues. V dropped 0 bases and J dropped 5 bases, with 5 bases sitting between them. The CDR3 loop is CASSIDRNNEQFF. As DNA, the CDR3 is TGTGCCAGTAGTATAGATCGGAACAATGAGCAGTTCTTC.

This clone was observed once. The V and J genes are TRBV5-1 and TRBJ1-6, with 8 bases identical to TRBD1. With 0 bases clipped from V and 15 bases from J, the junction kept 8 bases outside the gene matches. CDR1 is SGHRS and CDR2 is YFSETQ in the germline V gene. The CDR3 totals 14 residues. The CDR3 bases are TGCGCCAGCAGCTTGGTAGGCGGACAGGGCGACCTCCACTTT. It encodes CASSLVGGQGDLHF.

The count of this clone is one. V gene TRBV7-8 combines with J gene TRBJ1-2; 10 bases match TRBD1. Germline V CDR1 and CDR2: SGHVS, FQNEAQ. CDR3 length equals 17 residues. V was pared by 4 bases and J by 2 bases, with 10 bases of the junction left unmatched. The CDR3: CASSSAGTGALNYGYTF. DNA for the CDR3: TGTGCCAGCAGCTCCGCCGGGACAGGGGCCTTAAACTATGGCTACACCTTC.

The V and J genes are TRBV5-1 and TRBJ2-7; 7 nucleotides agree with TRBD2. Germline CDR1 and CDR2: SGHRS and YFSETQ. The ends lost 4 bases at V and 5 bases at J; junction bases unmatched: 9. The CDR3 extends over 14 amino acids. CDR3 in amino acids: CASSPRGDVDEQYF. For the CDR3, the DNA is TGCGCCAGCAGCCCCCGGGGGGATGTCGACGAGCAGTACTTC.

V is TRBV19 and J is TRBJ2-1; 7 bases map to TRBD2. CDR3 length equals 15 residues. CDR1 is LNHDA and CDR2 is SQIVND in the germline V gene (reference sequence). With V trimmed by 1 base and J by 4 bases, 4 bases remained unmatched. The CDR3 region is CASSIAAGKYNEQFF. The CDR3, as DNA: TGTGCCAGTAGTATAGCAGCGGGGAAATACAATGAGCAGTTCTTC. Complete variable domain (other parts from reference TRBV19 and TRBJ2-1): DGGITQSPKYLFRKEGQNVTLSCEQNLNHDAMYWYRQDPGQGLRLIYYSQIVNDFQKGDIAEGYSVSREKKESFPLTVTSAQKNPTAFYLCASSIAAGKYNEQFFGPGTRLTVL.

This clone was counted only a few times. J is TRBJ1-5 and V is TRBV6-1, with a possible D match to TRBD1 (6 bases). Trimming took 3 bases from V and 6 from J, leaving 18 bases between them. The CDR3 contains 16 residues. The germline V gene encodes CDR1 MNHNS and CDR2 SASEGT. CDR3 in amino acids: CASSDNTGTRGQPQHF. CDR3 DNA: TGTGCCAGCAGTGATAACACAGGGACGAGGGGTCAGCCCCAGCATTTT.

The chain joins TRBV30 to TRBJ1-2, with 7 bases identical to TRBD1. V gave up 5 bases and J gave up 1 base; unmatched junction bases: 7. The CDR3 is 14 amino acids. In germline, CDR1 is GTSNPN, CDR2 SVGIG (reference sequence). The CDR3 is CAWRGGGRNYGYTF. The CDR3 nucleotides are TGTGCCTGGCGAGGAGGGGGCCGTAACTATGGCTACACCTTC.

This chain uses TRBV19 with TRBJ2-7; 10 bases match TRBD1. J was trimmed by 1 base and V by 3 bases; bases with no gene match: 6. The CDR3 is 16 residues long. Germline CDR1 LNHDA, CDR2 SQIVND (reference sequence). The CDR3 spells CASSIQLGQGSYEQYF. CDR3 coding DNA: TGTGCCAGTAGTATTCAGCTGGGACAGGGGTCCTACGAGCAGTACTTC.

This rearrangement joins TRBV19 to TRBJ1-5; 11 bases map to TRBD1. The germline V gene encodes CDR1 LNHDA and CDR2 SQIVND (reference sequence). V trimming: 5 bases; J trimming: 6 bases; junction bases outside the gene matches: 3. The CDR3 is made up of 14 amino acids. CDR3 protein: CASSGQGAVQPQHF. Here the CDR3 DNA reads TGTGCCAGTAGTGGACAGGGGGCCGTTCAGCCCCAGCATTTT.

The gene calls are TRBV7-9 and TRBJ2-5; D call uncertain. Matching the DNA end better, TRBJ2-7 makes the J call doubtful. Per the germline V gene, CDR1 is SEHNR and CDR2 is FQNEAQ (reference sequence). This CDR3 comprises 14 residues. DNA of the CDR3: TGTGCCAGCAGCCTTATGGACCTAAAGGGCGAGCAGTACTTC. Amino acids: CASSLMDLKGEQYF.

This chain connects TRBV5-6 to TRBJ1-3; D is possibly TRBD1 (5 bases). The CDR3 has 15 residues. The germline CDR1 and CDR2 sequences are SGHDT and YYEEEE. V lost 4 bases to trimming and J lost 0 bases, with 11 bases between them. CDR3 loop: CASSRAGGSGNTIYF. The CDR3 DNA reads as TGTGCCAGCAGCCGCGCCGGGGGCTCTGGAAACACCATATATTTT.

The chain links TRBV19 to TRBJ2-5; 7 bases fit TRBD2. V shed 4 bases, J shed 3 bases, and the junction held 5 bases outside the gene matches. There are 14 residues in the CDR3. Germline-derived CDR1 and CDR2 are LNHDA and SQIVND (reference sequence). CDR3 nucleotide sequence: TGTGCCAGTAGTACGACCAGCGGGAAAGAGACCCAGTACTTC. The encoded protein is CASSTTSGKETQYF.

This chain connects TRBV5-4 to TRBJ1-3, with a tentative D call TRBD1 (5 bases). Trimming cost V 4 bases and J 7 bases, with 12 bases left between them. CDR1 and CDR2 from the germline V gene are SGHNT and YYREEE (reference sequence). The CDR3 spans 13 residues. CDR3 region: CASSPGAGNTIYF. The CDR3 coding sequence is TGTGCCAGCAGCCCCGGGGCGGGGAACACCATATATTTT.

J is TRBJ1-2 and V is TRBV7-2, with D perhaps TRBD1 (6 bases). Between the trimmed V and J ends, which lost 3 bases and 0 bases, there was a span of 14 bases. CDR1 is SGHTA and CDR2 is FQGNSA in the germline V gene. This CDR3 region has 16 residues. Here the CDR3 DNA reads TGTGCCAGCAGCTTCACCCAGGGGTCGGCTAACTATGGCTACACCTTC. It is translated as CASSFTQGSANYGYTF.

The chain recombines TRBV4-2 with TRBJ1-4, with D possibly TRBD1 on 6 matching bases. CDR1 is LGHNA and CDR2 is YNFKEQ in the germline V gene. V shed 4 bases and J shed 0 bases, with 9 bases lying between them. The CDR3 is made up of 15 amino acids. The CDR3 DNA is TGTGCCAGCAGCCTCAACAGGGCAACTAATGAAAAACTGTTTTTT. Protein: CASSLNRATNEKLFF.